These T cell receptor beta chains were read from a single sample in a study of early T cells in non-severe SARS-CoV-2 infection. One entry per CDR3 protein, called by TCRdb with MiXCR from the 5' RACE reads. This sample has about 28,000 distinct CDR3 sequences; 5% to 7% occur once, and the top ten carry about 0.85%. Sequencing was done on a sample of whole blood. The receptors stem from an adult who was a healthcare worker with PCR-confirmed SARS-CoV-2 infection or an uninfected control (not recorded which). Both conserved end residues are part of each CDR3.

>15|TRBJ2-6|TRBV6-6
CASSSRVAGANVLTF
>13|TRBJ2-1|TRBV24-1
CATTGSSYNEQFF
>15|TRBJ2-7|TRBV29-1
CSVEVRGLSSYEQYF
>15|TRBJ2-2|TRBV19
CASSMYKTNTGELFF
>15|TRBJ1-1|TRBV27
CASSPPQGVNTEAFF
>15|TRBJ2-2|TRBV10-2
CASRPGQAHPGELFF
>17|TRBJ2-3|TRBV7-2
CASSVNRPGLASDTQYF
>14|TRBJ2-1|TRBV20-1
CSARALKEFHEQFF
>18|TRBJ2-3|TRBV28
CASSSRLTSLSSTDTQYF
>14|TRBJ1-4|TRBV7-6
CASSTGTANEKLFF
>16|TRBJ2-2|TRBV18
CASSSGSEGGTGELFF
>16|TRBJ2-7|TRBV28
CASSLRTSGTRYEQYF
>14|TRBJ2-5|TRBV9
CASSVSENQETQYF
>12|TRBJ2-1|TRBV7-9
CASSIWSNEQFF
>15|TRBJ2-7|TRBV20-1
CSARVTSGGNYEQYF
>18|TRBJ2-1|TRBV11-2
CASSAGQGAFYYNNEQFF
>13|TRBJ2-7|TRBV20-1
CSAAPGLYYEQYF
>15|TRBJ2-3|TRBV7-2
CASSFSFGQRDTQYF
>15|TRBJ2-5|TRBV11-3
CASSSGTERQETQYF
>12|TRBJ1-1|TRBV7-9
CASSLGYTEAFF
>13|TRBJ2-5|TRBV11-2
CASSLSSQETQYF
>16|TRBJ2-2|TRBV6-2/TRBV6-3
CASSSPRGRNTGELFF
>13|TRBJ2-3|TRBV6-2/TRBV6-3
CASSSGHLDTQYF
>16|TRBJ2-3|TRBV5-1
CASSWDAYVGTDTQYF
>16|TRBJ1-5|TRBV19
CASSTNTGGSNQPQHF
>14|TRBJ2-7|TRBV19
CASSFWGETYEQYF
>16|TRBJ2-7|TRBV11-2
CASSLGSSLAAYEQYF
>14|TRBJ2-3|TRBV29-1
CSVVGSFTTDTQYF
>16|TRBJ2-3|TRBV7-2
CASSLVGLESTDTQYF
>14|TRBJ2-4|TRBV15
CATSRGTVKNIQYF
>13|TRBJ1-5|TRBV5-4
CASRDGPDQPQHF
>14|TRBJ1-5|TRBV12-3/TRBV12-4
CASSRTGGDQPQHF
>17|TRBJ2-1|TRBV29-1
CSVENRIGAGGLNEQFF
>15|TRBJ2-2|TRBV25-1
CASSAYYSGTGELFF
>13|TRBJ1-2|TRBV12-3/TRBV12-4
CASSQGRGNGYTF
>13|TRBJ1-1|TRBV2
CASSGQENTEAFF
>12|TRBJ1-1|TRBV5-1
CASSWGNTEAFF
>13|TRBJ1-2|TRBV12-3/TRBV12-4
CASRTTNNYGYTF
>13|TRBJ2-7|TRBV11-2
CASSWESSYEQYF
>15|TRBJ2-1|TRBV11-2
CASSFLRREGGEQFF
>15|TRBJ1-1|TRBV12-3/TRBV12-4
CASSSTFKWGPEAFF
>12|TRBJ1-2|TRBV30
CAWGRRDYGYTF
>17|TRBJ2-2|TRBV11-2
CASSLDRGGQGTGELFF
>15|TRBJ2-5|TRBV12-3/TRBV12-4
CASSLVGGDQETQYF
>12|TRBJ2-3|TRBV5-4
CASSFSTDTQYF
>14|TRBJ1-6|TRBV21-1
CASSKAQNRRPLHF
>15|TRBJ2-7|TRBV7-2
CASSPAGLADGEQYF
>14|TRBJ1-1|TRBV10-2
CASSRRGGGFAAFF
>12|TRBJ2-7|TRBV27
CASSFPPYEQYF
>13|TRBJ1-1|TRBV6-2/TRBV6-3
CASSPGQNTEAFF
>13|TRBJ1-1|TRBV18
CASSPRERGEAFF
>15|TRBJ2-5|TRBV5-1
CASSLGTAVRETQYF
>12|TRBJ2-7|TRBV20-1
CSAGTSGRLQYF
>15|TRBJ2-1|TRBV11-2
CASSSGQGARNEQFF
>15|TRBJ2-7|TRBV7-9
CASSPPRTQSYEQYF